This T cell receptor beta chain is from a study of identical twins. For this clonotype: What it binds is not known.

Whole-study findings and limits: Twins' excess sharing was less marked for out-of-frame beta sequences. Analyses based on zero insertions could be partly confounded by invariant MAIT and iNKT cells.

A universal primer site arose from template switching, and cDNA bore unique molecular identifiers. TCRdb ran MiXCR on the 5' RACE reads and lists one entry per CDR3 protein. This table holds some 500,000 distinct CDR3 sequences, roughly 9.9% found once. V dropped 5 bases and J dropped 4; count of bases not matched to a gene: 6. Germline CDR1 and CDR2: SGHTA and FQGNSA. This CDR3 is 14 amino acids long. Healthy Caucasians alone served as donors. Separately, the same data were catalogued under a study of yellow fever vaccine responses in identical twins.

Source material: PBMCs. The TCR sequence derives from a woman aged 18-29 years in good health. V gene TRBV7-2 combines with J gene TRBJ2-7; 9 nucleotides line up with TRBD1. CDR3 DNA: TGTGCCAGCAGCGGACCGGGACAGGGTTACGAGCAGTACTTC. The encoded protein is CASSGPGQGYEQYF.